The present TCR beta chain was sequenced within a study of CD8 T cells in ankylosing spondylitis. Ten or more counts support this clonotype. Its antigen is currently unknown. The TCR beta libraries were generated through quantitative 5'-RACE incorporating molecular barcodes. TCRdb redid the calling of the 5' RACE reads with MiXCR, one entry per CDR3 protein. The data show 240,000 or so distinct CDR3 sequences, about 10% seen once. Study-wide points: In synovial fluid and blood from reactive arthritis, some motif variants were previously reported. There was a TCR beta motif, made of several highly homologous variants, that appeared characteristic of ankylosing spondylitis blood. Disease-linked clones had a CD8+ phenotype and relatively low frequency in peripheral blood.

The J segment lost 5 bases and the V segment lost 5 bases, leaving 5 bases of the junction unmatched. There are 13 residues in the CDR3. The sample consisted of blood, either unsorted or a sorted T cell fraction (not recorded which). This TCR was sampled from a male donor with ankylosing spondylitis or in good health (not recorded which). The chain recombines TRBV12-3 or TRBV12-4 with TRBJ2-7; 8 bases match TRBD2. The CDR3 DNA reads TGTGCCAGCAGTCCGGGGGGGGGTAACGAGCAGTACTTC. It specifies CASSPGGGNEQYF.